The T cell receptor beta chain under discussion was sequenced for a study of post-analysis software for immune sequencing data. Broader study findings: There were a handful of TRBV segments more frequent in patients than controls, and TRBV5-6, TRBV5-1 and TRBV20-1 were among them.

In the case of this clonotype: The antigen is undetermined.

Trimming removed 0 bases at V and 4 bases at J, with 6 bases between. In germline, CDR1 is DFQATT, CDR2 SNEGSKA (reference sequence). The CDR3 sequence is 12 residues long. Libraries were made from TCR beta cDNA, and they carried unique molecular identifiers. TCRdb re-called the PCR reads through MiXCR, storing one row per CDR3 protein. The table lists about 560,000 distinct CDR3 sequences, 44% of them singletons. This chain connects TRBV20-1 to TRBJ2-5, with D unresolved. The sample taken for sequencing was blood. This receptor was obtained from a girl between 10 and 17 years old with multiple sclerosis. This CDR3 is CSAREGAETQYF. The CDR3 DNA sequence: TGCAGTGCTAGAGAGGGCGCAGAGACCCAGTACTTC.